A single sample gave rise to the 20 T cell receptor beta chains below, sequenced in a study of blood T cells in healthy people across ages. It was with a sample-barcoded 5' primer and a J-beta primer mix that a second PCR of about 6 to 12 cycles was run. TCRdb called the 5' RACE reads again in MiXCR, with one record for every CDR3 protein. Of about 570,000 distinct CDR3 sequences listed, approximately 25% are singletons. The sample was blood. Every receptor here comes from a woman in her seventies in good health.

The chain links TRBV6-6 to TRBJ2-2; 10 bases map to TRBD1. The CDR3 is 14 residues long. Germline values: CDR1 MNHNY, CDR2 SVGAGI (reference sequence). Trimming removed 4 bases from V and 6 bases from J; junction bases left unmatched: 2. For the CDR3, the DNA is TGTGCCAGCAGTTGGGACAGGGGCTCCGGGGAGCTGTTTTTT. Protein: CASSWDRGSGELFF.

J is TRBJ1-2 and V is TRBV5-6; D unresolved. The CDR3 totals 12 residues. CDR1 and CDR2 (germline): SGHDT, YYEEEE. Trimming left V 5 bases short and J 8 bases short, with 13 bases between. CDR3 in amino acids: CASRFETGGYTF. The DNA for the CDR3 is TGTGCCAGCAGATTCGAAACGGGAGGCTACACCTTC.

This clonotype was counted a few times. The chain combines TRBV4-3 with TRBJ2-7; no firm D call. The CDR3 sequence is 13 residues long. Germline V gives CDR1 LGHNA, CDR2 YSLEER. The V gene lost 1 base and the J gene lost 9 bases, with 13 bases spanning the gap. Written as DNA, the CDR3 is TGCGCCAGCAGCCAAGGCATAACCCAAGTGCAGTACTTC. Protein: CASSQGITQVQYF.

The DNA for the CDR3 is TGTGCCAGCAGTAACAGGGGTAAAAACATTCAGTACTTC. It yields the protein CASSNRGKNIQYF. This sequence joins TRBV2 and TRBJ2-4, with 7 bases that match TRBD1. With 5 bases clipped from V and 4 bases from J, the junction kept 2 bases outside the gene matches. Germline CDR1 and CDR2: SNHLY and FYNNEI. This CDR3 is 13 amino acids long.

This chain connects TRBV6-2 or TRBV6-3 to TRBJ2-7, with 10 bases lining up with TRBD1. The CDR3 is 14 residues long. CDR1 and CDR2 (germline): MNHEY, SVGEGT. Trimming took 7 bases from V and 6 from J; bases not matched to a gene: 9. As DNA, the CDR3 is TGTGCCAGCAACAGGGACAGGGGTCGAGTCGAGCAGTACTTC. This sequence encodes CASNRDRGRVEQYF.

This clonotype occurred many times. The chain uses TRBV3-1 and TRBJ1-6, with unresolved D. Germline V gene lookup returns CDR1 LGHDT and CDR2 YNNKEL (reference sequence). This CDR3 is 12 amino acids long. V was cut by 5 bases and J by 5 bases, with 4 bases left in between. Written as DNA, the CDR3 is TGTGCCAGCAGCAGGAATAATTCACCCCTCCACTTT. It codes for CASSRNNSPLHF. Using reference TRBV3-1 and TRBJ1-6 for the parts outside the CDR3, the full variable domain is DTAVSQTPKYLVTQMGNDKSIKCEQNLGHDTMYWYKQDSKKFLKIMFSYNNKELIINETVPNRFSPKSPDKAHLNLHINSLELGDSAVYFCASSRNNSPLHFGNGTRLTVT.

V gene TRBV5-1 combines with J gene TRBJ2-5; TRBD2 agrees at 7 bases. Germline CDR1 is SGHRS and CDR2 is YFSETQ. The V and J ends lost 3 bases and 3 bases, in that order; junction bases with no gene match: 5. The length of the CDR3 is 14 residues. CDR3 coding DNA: TGCGCCAGCAGCTATCAGGGAGGGGAAGAGACCCAGTACTTC. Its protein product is CASSYQGGEETQYF.

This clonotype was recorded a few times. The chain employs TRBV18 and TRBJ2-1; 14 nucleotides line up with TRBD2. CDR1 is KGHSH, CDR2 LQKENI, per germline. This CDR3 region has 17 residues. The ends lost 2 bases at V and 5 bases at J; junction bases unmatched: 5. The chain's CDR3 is CASSPGLAGGPHNEQFF. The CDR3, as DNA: TGTGCCAGCTCACCAGGACTAGCGGGGGGCCCCCACAATGAGCAGTTCTTC.

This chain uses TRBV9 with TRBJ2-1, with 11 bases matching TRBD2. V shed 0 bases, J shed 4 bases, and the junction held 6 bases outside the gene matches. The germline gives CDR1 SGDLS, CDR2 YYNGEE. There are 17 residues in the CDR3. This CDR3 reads CASSVDSSGGLYNEQFF. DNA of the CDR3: TGTGCCAGCAGCGTAGACTCTAGCGGGGGGCTTTACAATGAGCAGTTCTTC.

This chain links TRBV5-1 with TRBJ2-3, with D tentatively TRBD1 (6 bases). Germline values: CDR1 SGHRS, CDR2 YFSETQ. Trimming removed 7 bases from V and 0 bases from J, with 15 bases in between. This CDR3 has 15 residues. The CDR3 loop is CASVKAGASTDTQYF. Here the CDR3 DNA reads TGCGCCAGCGTGAAGGCAGGGGCGAGCACAGATACGCAGTATTTT.

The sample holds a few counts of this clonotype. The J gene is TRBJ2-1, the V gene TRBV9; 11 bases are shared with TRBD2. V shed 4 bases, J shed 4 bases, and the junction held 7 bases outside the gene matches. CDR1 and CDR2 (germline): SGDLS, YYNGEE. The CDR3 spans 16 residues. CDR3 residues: CASSPQTSGAYNEQFF. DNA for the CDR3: TGTGCCAGCAGCCCACAGACTAGCGGGGCATACAATGAGCAGTTCTTC.

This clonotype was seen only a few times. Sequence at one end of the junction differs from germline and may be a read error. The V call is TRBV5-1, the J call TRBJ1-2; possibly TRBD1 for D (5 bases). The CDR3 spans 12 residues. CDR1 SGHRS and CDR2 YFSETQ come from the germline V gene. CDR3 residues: CANSLGGKGYTF. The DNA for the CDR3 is TGCGCCAACAGCTTGGGGGGAAAAGGCTACACCTTC.

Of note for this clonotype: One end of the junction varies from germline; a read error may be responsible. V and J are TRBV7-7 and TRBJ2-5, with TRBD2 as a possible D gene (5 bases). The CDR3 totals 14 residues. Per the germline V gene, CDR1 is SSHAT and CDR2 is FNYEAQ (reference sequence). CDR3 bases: TGTGCTAGCAGCTCCCCAGTGGGGAGAGAGACCCAGTACTTC. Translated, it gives CASSSPVGRETQYF.

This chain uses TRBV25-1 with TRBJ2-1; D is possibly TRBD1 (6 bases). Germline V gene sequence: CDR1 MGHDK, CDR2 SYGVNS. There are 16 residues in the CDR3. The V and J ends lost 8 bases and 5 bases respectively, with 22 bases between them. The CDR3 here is CASSHPPGHSHNEQFF. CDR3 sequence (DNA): TGTGCCAGCTCCCATCCCCCGGGACACTCTCACAATGAGCAGTTCTTC.

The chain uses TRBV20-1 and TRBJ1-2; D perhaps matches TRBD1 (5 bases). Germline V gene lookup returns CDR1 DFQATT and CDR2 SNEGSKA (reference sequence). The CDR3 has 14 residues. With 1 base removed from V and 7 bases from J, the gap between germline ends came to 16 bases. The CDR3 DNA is TGCAGTGCTAGAGGGCTAAACAGGATTGGTGGCTACACCTTC. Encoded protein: CSARGLNRIGGYTF.

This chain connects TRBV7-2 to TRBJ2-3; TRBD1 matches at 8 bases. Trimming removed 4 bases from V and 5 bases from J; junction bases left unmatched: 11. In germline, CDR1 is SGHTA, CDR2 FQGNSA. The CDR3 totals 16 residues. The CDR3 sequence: CASSWGFAGGLDTQYF. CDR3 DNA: TGTGCCAGCAGCTGGGGATTCGCAGGGGGCTTAGATACGCAGTATTTT.

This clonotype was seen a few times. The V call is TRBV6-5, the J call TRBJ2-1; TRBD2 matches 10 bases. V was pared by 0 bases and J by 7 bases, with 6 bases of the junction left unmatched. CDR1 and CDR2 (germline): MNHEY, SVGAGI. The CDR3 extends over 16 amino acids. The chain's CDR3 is CASSYSAAGGQNEQFF. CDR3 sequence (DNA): TGTGCCAGCAGTTACTCGGCAGCGGGGGGGCAAAATGAGCAGTTCTTC.

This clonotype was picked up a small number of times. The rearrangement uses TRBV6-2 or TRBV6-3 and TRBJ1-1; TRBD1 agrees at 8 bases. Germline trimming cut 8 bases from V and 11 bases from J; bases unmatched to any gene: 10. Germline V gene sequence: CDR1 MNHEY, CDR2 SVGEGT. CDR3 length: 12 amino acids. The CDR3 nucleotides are TGTGCCAGCGGCGACCCAGGGGGCTCTGCTTTCTTT. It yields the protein CASGDPGGSAFF.

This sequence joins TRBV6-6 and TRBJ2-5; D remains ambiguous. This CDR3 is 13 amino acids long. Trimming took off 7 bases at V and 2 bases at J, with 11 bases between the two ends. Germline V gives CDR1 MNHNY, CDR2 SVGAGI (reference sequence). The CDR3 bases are TGTGCCAGCATTTCGGGCGAACAAGAGACCCAGTACTTC. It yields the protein CASISGEQETQYF.

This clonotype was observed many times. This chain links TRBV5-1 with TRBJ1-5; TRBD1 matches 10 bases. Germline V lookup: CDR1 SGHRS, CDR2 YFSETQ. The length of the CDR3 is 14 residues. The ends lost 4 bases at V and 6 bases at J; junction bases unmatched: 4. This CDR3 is CASSLGQGSQPQHF. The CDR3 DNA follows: TGCGCCAGCAGCCTGGGACAGGGGAGTCAGCCCCAGCATTTT.